This TCR beta chain was recorded in a study of T cell repertoires in ileal Crohn's disease. Assay: immunoSEQ multiplex PCR; the TCRdb copy retains only in-frame clones and omits some. The table lists 15,000 or so clones, 70% to 90% of them singletons. To note about this clone: The same CDR3 also results from other DNA sequences found in this sample.

Per the germline V gene, CDR1 is SGDLS and CDR2 is YYNGEE. The CDR3 is 15 residues long. V shed 0 bases, J shed 2 bases, and the junction held 4 bases outside the gene matches. The specimen was ileal tissue. The receptor's source is an adult with Crohn's disease. The J gene is TRBJ2-7, the V gene TRBV9; 8 nucleotides line up with TRBD1. The CDR3 bases are TGTGCCAGCAGCGTAGGAGCACAGGGGGCCTACGAGCAGTACTTC. This codes for CASSVGAQGAYEQYF.